The sequence of this T cell receptor beta chain was determined in a study of OX40 agonist ivuxolimab in advanced cancers. Turning to the study itself: Patients received the agonistic anti-OX40 (CD134) antibody ivuxolimab. Overall study results and limits: Determination of antigen specificity was not performed for the expanded peripheral T cells. Some nonresponders likewise displayed low normalized T-cell clonal expansion.

With V trimmed by 1 base and J by 6 bases, 6 bases remained unmatched. The CDR3 runs to 14 residues. The V gene's germline CDR1 is SGHRS and CDR2 YFSETQ. Worth noting for this clone: The antigen remains unidentified.

TCRdb's copy holds only in-frame clones and misses some; the assay was immunoSEQ multiplex PCR. The sample comprises tens of thousands of clones, approximately 80% of which are singletons, and around 25% rests with the top ten. The clonotype comes from an adult with an advanced solid tumor such as melanoma, head and neck, liver or kidney cancer. V gene TRBV5-1 combines with J gene TRBJ1-2; TRBD1 agrees at 7 bases. Specimen: CD4+ or CD8+ T cells sorted from blood, collected in a trial of the OX40 agonist ivuxolimab. CDR3 sequence (DNA): TGCGCCAGCAGCTTGTTCCAGGGGGAGGATGGCTACACCTTC. Protein sequence: CASSLFQGEDGYTF.